The 8 T cell receptor beta chains presented below share a single source sample, sequenced in a study of blood T cell repertoires in COVID-19. Clones were read by immunoSEQ multiplex PCR, and TCRdb kept only the in-frame ones, dropping some. The sample comprises around 120,000 clones, about 78% of which are singletons, and 2.3% rests with the top ten. Sequencing was carried out using peripheral blood. The receptors were sampled from a man aged 70 or older with acute or convalescent COVID-19.

This clone was detected only a few times. The genes are TRBV9 and TRBJ1-1, with TRBD1 as a possible D gene (5 bases). The length of the CDR3 is 17 residues. The germline CDR1 and CDR2 sequences are SGDLS and YYNGEE. V was cut by 2 bases and J by 1 base, with 18 bases left in between. The CDR3 loop reads CASSVSSGRLENTEAFF. As DNA, the CDR3 is TGTGCCAGCAGCGTTTCATCAGGGCGGTTGGAGAACACTGAAGCTTTCTTT.

This clone showed up just once. The chain is built from TRBV7-2 and TRBJ1-6, with a weak D call TRBD1 (6 bases). This CDR3 comprises 14 residues. In germline, CDR1 is SGHTA, CDR2 FQGNSA. The V end lost 3 bases, the J end lost 12 bases, and 15 bases lay between the germline ends. Here the CDR3 reads CASSFQGRVEPLHF. As DNA, the CDR3 is TGTGCCAGCAGCTTCCAGGGGCGGGTAGAACCCCTCCACTTT. Variable domain in full (rest from reference TRBV7-2 and TRBJ1-6): GAGVSQSPSNKVTEKGKDVELRCDPISGHTALYWYRQSLGQGLEFLIYFQGNSAPDKSGLPSDRFSAERTGGSVSTLTIQRTQQEDSAVYLCASSFQGRVEPLHFGNGTRLTVT.

The chain carries TRBV7-9 and TRBJ1-1; 11 nucleotides match TRBD1. Germline CDR1 SEHNR, CDR2 FQNEAQ (reference sequence). The CDR3 is made up of 13 amino acids. Trimming at V came to 5 bases and at J to 11 bases, leaving 7 bases not matched to a gene. The CDR3 DNA reads as TGTGCCAGCAGCCCGGGACAGGGGGAATGGGCTTTCTTT. It codes for CASSPGQGEWAFF. Complete variable domain (other parts from reference TRBV7-9 and TRBJ1-1): DTGVSQNPRHKITKRGQNVTFRCDPISEHNRLYWYRQTLGQGPEFLTYFQNEAQLEKSRLLSDRFSAERPKGSFSTLEIQRTEQGDSAMYLCASSPGQGEWAFFGQGTRLTVV.

This clone was detected only once. The chain employs TRBV7-2 and TRBJ1-3, with 8 bases fitting TRBD1. The CDR3 loop spans 16 amino acids. The germline gives CDR1 SGHTA, CDR2 FQGNSA. V was clipped by 5 bases and J by 4 bases; unmatched bases: 10. CDR3 residues: CASSTTGVGSGNTIYF. Here the CDR3 DNA reads TGTGCCAGCAGCACGACAGGGGTTGGATCCGGAAACACCATATATTTT. The full variable domain, completed using reference TRBV7-2 and TRBJ1-3, is GAGVSQSPSNKVTEKGKDVELRCDPISGHTALYWYRQSLGQGLEFLIYFQGNSAPDKSGLPSDRFSAERTGGSVSTLTIQRTQQEDSAVYLCASSTTGVGSGNTIYFGEGSWLTVV.

CDR3 DNA: TGTGCCAGCAGCCCTCGACTAGCGGGGAACAATGAGCAGTTCTTC. Its translation: CASSPRLAGNNEQFF. V and J are TRBV4-2 and TRBJ2-1; TRBD2 aligns across 11 bases. J was trimmed by 5 bases and V by 4 bases; bases with no gene match: 4. Germline assignment: CDR1 LGHNA and CDR2 YNFKEQ. The CDR3 loop spans 15 amino acids.

V is TRBV19 and J is TRBJ2-7; 9 positions agree with TRBD2. Germline V gene data show CDR1 as LNHDA and CDR2 as SQIVND (reference sequence). The V segment lost 3 bases and the J segment 3 bases; nucleotides outside the gene matches: 12. CDR3 length equals 17 residues. The CDR3 protein is CASSIGGGAYSIYEQYF. The CDR3 DNA sequence: TGTGCCAGTAGTATTGGCGGGGGGGCCTATAGTATCTACGAGCAGTACTTC. The full variable domain, rest sourced from reference TRBV19 and TRBJ2-7, is DGGITQSPKYLFRKEGQNVTLSCEQNLNHDAMYWYRQDPGQGLRLIYYSQIVNDFQKGDIAEGYSVSREKKESFPLTVTSAQKNPTAFYLCASSIGGGAYSIYEQYFGPGTRLTVT.

The rearrangement joins TRBV6-2 or TRBV6-3 to TRBJ1-2; maybe TRBD1 (5 bases). The CDR3 covers 13 residues. Germline V gene lookup returns CDR1 MNHEY and CDR2 SVGEGT. Trimming pared 2 bases from V and 7 bases from J, leaving 11 bases between. The CDR3 spells CASSYPIRVGYTF. The CDR3 DNA reads as TGTGCCAGCAGTTACCCTATCAGGGTTGGCTACACCTTC.

This chain links TRBV5-1 with TRBJ2-5, with a tentative D call TRBD1 (5 bases). There are 16 residues in the CDR3. Germline assignment: CDR1 SGHRS and CDR2 YFSETQ. V lost 4 bases and J lost 4, with 20 bases in between. The CDR3 here is CASSAIQGQIPETQYF. In DNA, the CDR3 is TGCGCCAGCAGCGCCATCCAGGGTCAGATCCCAGAGACCCAGTACTTC.